These 23 T cell receptor beta chains were all obtained from the same sample, sequenced in a study of control samples from healthy donors and cancer patients. Sequencing used immunoSEQ multiplex PCR; TCRdb keeps in-frame clones, though not all of them. The table has more than 150,000 clones, approximately 95% seen once. The sequencing sample was made of blood. All receptors derive from a young man in good health.

The chain links TRBV11-2 to TRBJ1-6; unclear D gene. V lost 0 bases and J 7 bases, leaving 10 bases between the germline ends. The CDR3 sequence is 15 residues long. Germline V gene data show CDR1 as SGHAT and CDR2 as FQNNGV. CDR3 sequence (DNA): TGTGCCAGCAGCTTAGAGGAAAGACGGAATTCACCCCTCCACTTT. It codes for CASSLEERRNSPLHF. Full variable domain (remainder filled in from reference TRBV11-2 and TRBJ1-6): EAGVAQSPRYKIIEKRQSVAFWCNPISGHATLYWYQQILGQGPKLLIQFQNNGVVDDSQLPKDRFSAERLKGVDSTLKIQPAKLEDSAVYLCASSLEERRNSPLHFGNGTRLTVT.

V usage is TRBV14 and J usage is TRBJ2-4, with 9 bases identical to TRBD2. The V gene's germline CDR1 is SGHDN and CDR2 FVKESK. Trimming at V came to 3 bases and at J to 12 bases, leaving 6 bases not matched to a gene. The CDR3 runs 13 residues. The CDR3 loop reads CASSQIAGESQYF. Here the CDR3 DNA reads TGTGCCAGCAGCCAGATAGCGGGGGAGAGTCAGTACTTC.

The chain combines TRBV4-1 with TRBJ1-1, with D hard to call. The CDR3 loop spans 15 amino acids. Trimming removed 1 base from V and 5 bases from J, with 14 bases in between. Per the germline V gene, CDR1 is MGHRA and CDR2 is YSYEKL. The CDR3 DNA is TGCGCCAGCAGCCAAGGGGATCGTTCGTGGACTGAAGCTTTCTTT. Translation: CASSQGDRSWTEAFF.

DNA for the CDR3: TGCGCCAGCAGCTTGGGACAGGCTGGGGAGACCCAGTACTTC. The encoded protein is CASSLGQAGETQYF. The chain is built from TRBV5-1 and TRBJ2-5; D might be TRBD1 (6 bases). The V and J ends lost 0 bases and 5 bases respectively, with 11 bases between them. The germline V gene has CDR1 SGHRS and CDR2 YFSETQ. The CDR3 sequence is 14 residues long. Drawing the rest from reference TRBV5-1 and TRBJ2-5, the complete variable domain is KAGVTQTPRYLIKTRGQQVTLSCSPISGHRSVSWYQQTPGQGLQFLFEYFSETQRNKGNFPGRFSGRQFSNSRSEMNVSTLELGDSALYLCASSLGQAGETQYFGPGTRLLVL.

This clone was recorded a few times. The chain is built from TRBV2 and TRBJ1-5, with 10 bases fitting TRBD1. Germline trimming cut 5 bases from V and 3 bases from J; bases unmatched to any gene: 10. The CDR3 runs 17 residues. Germline-derived CDR1 and CDR2 are SNHLY and FYNNEI. As DNA, the CDR3 is TGTGCCAGCAGTCTGAATTATGGGACAGGGGACAATCAGCCCCAGCATTTT. Protein sequence: CASSLNYGTGDNQPQHF.

V and J are TRBV24-1 and TRBJ2-2; 7 nucleotides line up with TRBD1. The CDR3 is 15 amino acids. Trimming at V came to 3 bases and at J to 7 bases, leaving 7 bases not matched to a gene. The germline V gene encodes CDR1 KGHDR and CDR2 SFDVKD. The DNA of the CDR3 is TGTGCCACCAGTGATCCCGGACAGGATGGCGGGGAGCTGTTTTTT. The encoded protein is CATSDPGQDGGELFF.

V is TRBV5-6 and J is TRBJ2-1, with D possibly TRBD2 on 5 matching bases. Germline V gives CDR1 SGHDT, CDR2 YYEEEE. V lost 0 bases, J lost 9 bases, and 10 bases lay in between. CDR3 length: 13 amino acids. The CDR3 sequence: CASSLDPGVEQFF. Here the CDR3 DNA reads TGTGCCAGCAGCTTGGATCCCGGGGTTGAGCAGTTCTTC.

The chain couples TRBV30 to TRBJ1-4; D unclear. V gave up 2 bases and J gave up 10 bases, with 23 bases separating them. This CDR3 is 16 amino acids long. Germline V gene data show CDR1 as GTSNPN and CDR2 as SVGIG (reference sequence). CDR3 sequence: CAWSLTSKGPHRKLFF. The DNA for the CDR3 is TGTGCCTGGAGTCTGACCTCTAAGGGCCCACACCGAAAACTGTTTTTT. Variable domain in full (rest from reference TRBV30 and TRBJ1-4): SQTIHQWPATLVQPVGSPLSLECTVEGTSNPNLYWYRQAAGRGLQLLFYSVGIGQISSEVPQNLSASRPQDRQFILSSKKLLLSDSGFYLCAWSLTSKGPHRKLFFGSGTQLSVL.

The rearrangement joins TRBV28 to TRBJ1-2; D call uncertain. The germline gives CDR1 MDHEN, CDR2 SYDVKM. The length of the CDR3 is 12 residues. Trimming removed 6 bases at V and 2 bases at J, with 7 bases between. CDR3 nucleotide sequence: TGTGCCAGCAGATCTCAGAACTATGGCTACACCTTC. Protein sequence: CASRSQNYGYTF.

The V gene is TRBV19, the J gene TRBJ1-5; tentatively, D is TRBD1 (5 bases). The CDR3 contains 15 residues. Trimming took 5 bases from V and 4 from J, leaving 15 bases between them. CDR1 is LNHDA and CDR2 is SQIVND in the germline V gene (reference sequence). CDR3 sequence (DNA): TGTGCCAGTAGTCCCTCCCGGGGGGAGAATCAGCCCCAGCATTTT. It codes for CASSPSRGENQPQHF.

The chain couples TRBV2 to TRBJ1-2; no firm D call. The V gene lost 2 bases and the J gene lost 4 bases, with 8 bases spanning the gap. This CDR3 spans 13 amino acids. Germline V gene sequence: CDR1 SNHLY, CDR2 FYNNEI. The CDR3 DNA sequence: TGTGCCAGCAGTGAAAACAGCTTCTATGGCTACACCTTC. It specifies CASSENSFYGYTF.

The chain has TRBV7-2 and TRBJ1-2, with 7 bases lining up with TRBD1. This CDR3 region has 15 residues. The germline V gene encodes CDR1 SGHTA and CDR2 FQGNSA. V was clipped by 5 bases and J by 5 bases; unmatched bases: 11. CDR3 bases: TGTGCCAGCAGCCTCACATGGGACAGCGATTATGGCTACACCTTC. Amino acids: CASSLTWDSDYGYTF.

The chain is built from TRBV30 and TRBJ2-7; 8 nucleotides agree with TRBD1. J lost 3 bases, V lost 5 bases, and 3 bases had no gene match. Germline assignment: CDR1 GTSNPN and CDR2 SVGIG (reference sequence). CDR3 length equals 12 residues. CDR3 DNA: TGTGCCTGGGGACAGGGCGTCTACGAGCAGTACTTC. This encodes CAWGQGVYEQYF. The whole variable domain, remainder taken from reference TRBV30 and TRBJ2-7, is SQTIHQWPATLVQPVGSPLSLECTVEGTSNPNLYWYRQAAGRGLQLLFYSVGIGQISSEVPQNLSASRPQDRQFILSSKKLLLSDSGFYLCAWGQGVYEQYFGPGTRLTVT.

The chain joins TRBV7-2 to TRBJ2-5; D not resolved. V was cut by 1 base and J by 5 bases, with 5 bases left in between. CDR1 and CDR2 from the germline V gene are SGHTA and FQGNSA. The length of the CDR3 is 12 residues. CDR3 protein: CASSLVRETQYF. The CDR3 nucleotides read TGTGCCAGCAGCTTAGTTCGGGAGACCCAGTACTTC.

V usage is TRBV19 and J usage is TRBJ2-3; 9 bases fit TRBD2. Germline CDR1 reads LNHDA; CDR2 reads SQIVND (reference sequence). This CDR3 contains 16 residues. Losses at the gene ends were 2 bases for V and 2 bases for J; bases not matched to a gene: 5. Written as DNA, the CDR3 is TGTGCCAGTAGTATACGGCGGGGGGGCCCCACAGATACGCAGTATTTT. Protein: CASSIRRGGPTDTQYF.

This chain joins TRBV18 and TRBJ2-5; 7 positions match TRBD1. J lost 1 base, V lost 3 bases, and 11 bases had no gene match. The germline CDR1 and CDR2 sequences are KGHSH and LQKENI. This CDR3 comprises 17 residues. The CDR3, as DNA: TGTGCCAGCTCACCCCCCCCCGTCCGGACAGGCCAAGAGACCCAGTACTTC. Translation gives CASSPPPVRTGQETQYF.

The chain employs TRBV19 and TRBJ1-6; TRBD1 is a possible D gene (6 bases). The CDR3 extends over 17 amino acids. Germline values: CDR1 LNHDA, CDR2 SQIVND (reference sequence). V was trimmed by 2 bases and J by 7 bases, leaving 18 bases between them. The CDR3 protein is CASSIRGGQGKNSPLHF. CDR3 DNA sequence: TGTGCCAGTAGTATAAGAGGTGGGCAGGGGAAAAATTCACCCCTCCACTTT.

The rearrangement links TRBV9 to TRBJ2-2; D is undetermined. This CDR3 spans 14 amino acids. V dropped 2 bases and J dropped 6 bases, with 11 bases sitting between them. CDR1 and CDR2 (germline): SGDLS, YYNGEE. The CDR3 bases are TGTGCCAGCAGCGTCCGGGTCGGAGCCGGGGAGCTGTTTTTT. Protein product: CASSVRVGAGELFF.

V usage is TRBV7-9 and J usage is TRBJ1-1; no firm D call. Germline loops: CDR1 SEHNR, CDR2 FQNEAQ (reference sequence). The V end lost 1 base, the J end lost 7 bases, and 7 bases lay between the germline ends. The CDR3 consists of 12 residues. CDR3 sequence (DNA): TGTGCCAGCAGCTTAGTTGCCAGTGAAGCTTTCTTT. It yields the protein CASSLVASEAFF.

This chain uses TRBV7-9 with TRBJ1-1; possibly TRBD1 for D (5 bases). Trimming cost V 7 bases and J 1 base, with 10 bases left between them. CDR3 size: 13 residues. Germline V gene lookup returns CDR1 SEHNR and CDR2 FQNEAQ (reference sequence). CDR3 bases: TGTGCCAGCACCATGGGGGGGAACACTGAAGCTTTCTTT. Amino acid sequence: CASTMGGNTEAFF. The complete variable domain, with remaining parts taken from reference TRBV7-9 and TRBJ1-1, reads DTGVSQNPRHKITKRGQNVTFRCDPISEHNRLYWYRQTLGQGPEFLTYFQNEAQLEKSRLLSDRFSAERPKGSFSTLEIQRTEQGDSAMYLCASTMGGNTEAFFGQGTRLTVV.

The chain uses TRBV24-1 and TRBJ1-1; D unresolved. Trimming shortened V by 3 bases and J by 11 bases, and 12 bases separated the two germline ends. Per the germline V gene, CDR1 is KGHDR and CDR2 is SFDVKD. This CDR3 region has 12 residues. CDR3 region: CATSDPAVGAFF. For the CDR3, the DNA is TGTGCCACCAGTGATCCTGCCGTGGGGGCTTTCTTT.

This chain uses TRBV27 with TRBJ1-2; D unclear. Germline V gene lookup returns CDR1 MNHEY and CDR2 SMNVEV (reference sequence). V was clipped by 5 bases and J by 2 bases, with 9 bases between them. This CDR3 is built from 13 residues. CDR3 DNA sequence: TGTGCCAGCAGTGGCGGGAACAACTATGGCTACACCTTC. Its protein product is CASSGGNNYGYTF.

The CDR3 here is CASTPWEVHKTQYF. The CDR3 DNA follows: TGTGCCAGCACCCCTTGGGAGGTCCACAAGACCCAGTACTTC. The chain carries TRBV7-9 and TRBJ2-5; D perhaps matches TRBD2 (6 bases). Germline CDR1 SEHNR, CDR2 FQNEAQ (reference sequence). V lost 7 bases and J 6 bases, leaving 18 bases between the germline ends. This CDR3 spans 14 amino acids.